These 25 T cell receptor beta chains originate from one sample sequenced in a study of immune cell composition in non-small cell lung cancer. Using immunoSEQ multiplex PCR, the repertoire was profiled, and TCRdb retains in-frame clones only, with some absent. The repertoire has 4,500 to 5,500 clones, roughly 70% of them found once; the top ten carry around 11%. Input material: lung tumor tissue. The receptors originated from a human donor with non-small cell lung cancer.

V and J are TRBV6-1 and TRBJ2-1, with 11 nucleotides matching TRBD1. The V gene end was trimmed by 4 bases and the J gene end by 8 bases; junction bases not matched to a gene: 7. The CDR3 runs to 15 residues. Germline V lookup: CDR1 MNHNS, CDR2 SASEGT. CDR3 region: CASSGGQGAFDEQFF. CDR3 bases: TGTGCCAGCAGTGGCGGACAGGGGGCATTTGATGAGCAGTTCTTC.

V gene TRBV18 combines with J gene TRBJ2-1; 10 nucleotides line up with TRBD2. V shed 0 bases and J 8 bases; nucleotides not matched to a gene: 7. This CDR3 contains 16 residues. The V gene's germline CDR1 is KGHSH and CDR2 LQKENI. CDR3 amino acids: CASSPPPSGSRDEQFF. The CDR3 DNA reads TGTGCCAGCTCACCACCACCTAGCGGGAGCAGGGATGAGCAGTTCTTC.

The chain recombines TRBV11-3 with TRBJ2-2; unclear D gene. This CDR3 has 14 amino acids. Looked up from germline, CDR1 is SGHNT and CDR2 is YENEEA. The V gene lost 5 bases and the J gene lost 2 bases, with 9 bases spanning the gap. The CDR3 loop is CASSLGHNTGELFF. Written as DNA, the CDR3 is TGTGCCAGCAGCCTTGGGCATAACACCGGGGAGCTGTTTTTT.

This clone has a single count. The chain uses TRBV2 and TRBJ1-2, with 7 bases lining up with TRBD1. V trimming: 2 bases; J trimming: 6 bases; junction bases outside the gene matches: 9. CDR3 size: 15 residues. Germline-derived CDR1 and CDR2 are SNHLY and FYNNEI. The CDR3 region has the DNA TGTGCCAGCAGTGAAACCGGGACAGTTGGTAATGGCTACACCTTC. This translates into CASSETGTVGNGYTF.

The chain links TRBV30 to TRBJ2-1; possible D gene TRBD1, 6 bases. The CDR3 contains 12 residues. Per the germline V gene, CDR1 is GTSNPN and CDR2 is SVGIG (reference sequence). V lost 5 bases to trimming and J lost 9 bases, with 14 bases between them. The CDR3 region has the DNA TGTGCCTGGGACAGGAGGCGGACTGAGCAGTTCTTC. Translating it yields CAWDRRRTEQFF.

The chain is built from TRBV2 and TRBJ2-5; 10 bases line up with TRBD2. The CDR3 extends over 13 amino acids. Germline lookup yields CDR1 SNHLY and CDR2 FYNNEI. The V and J ends lost 10 bases and 0 bases, in that order; junction bases with no gene match: 2. The DNA of the CDR3 is TGTGCCAATAGCGGGGGGTACCAAGAGACCCAGTACTTC. The encoded protein is CANSGGYQETQYF. Drawing the rest from reference TRBV2 and TRBJ2-5, the complete variable domain is EPEVTQTPSHQVTQMGQEVILRCVPISNHLYFYWYRQILGQKVEFLVSFYNNEISEKSEIFDDQFSVERPDGSNFTLKIRSTKLEDSAMYFCANSGGYQETQYFGPGTRLLVL.

V gene TRBV5-1 combines with J gene TRBJ2-3; D might be TRBD1 (6 bases). The CDR3 consists of 16 residues. Trimming pared 0 bases from V and 3 bases from J, leaving 14 bases between. The germline gives CDR1 SGHRS, CDR2 YFSETQ. The CDR3 is CASSLEGGWRTDTQYF. CDR3 DNA sequence: TGCGCCAGCAGCTTGGAAGGGGGTTGGAGGACAGATACGCAGTATTTT.

This chain links TRBV28 with TRBJ1-1, with TRBD1 as a possible D gene (5 bases). This CDR3 comprises 13 residues. Trimming pared 6 bases from V and 10 bases from J, leaving 18 bases between. Germline lookup yields CDR1 MDHEN and CDR2 SYDVKM. The CDR3 nucleotides read TGTGCCAGCAGGTCTACAGGTTTCATCGGAGCTTTCTTT. Translating gives CASRSTGFIGAFF.

The chain joins TRBV5-4 to TRBJ2-3; D gene ambiguous. V was clipped by 0 bases and J by 6 bases, with 5 bases between them. Germline lookup yields CDR1 SGHNT and CDR2 YYREEE (reference sequence). The CDR3 contains 12 residues. DNA for the CDR3: TGTGCCAGCAGCTTGGGGCTGGATACGCAGTATTTT. Protein sequence: CASSLGLDTQYF.

CDR3: CASRTPPGGYTF. The CDR3 DNA reads as TGTGCCAGCAGAACCCCCCCGGGAGGCTACACCTTC. The chain combines TRBV6-5 with TRBJ1-2, with unresolved D. This CDR3 is built from 12 residues. Trimming removed 6 bases from V and 8 bases from J, with 13 bases in between. Germline CDR1 is MNHEY and CDR2 is SVGAGI.

This clone was detected once. The chain carries TRBV6-1 and TRBJ1-4, with 9 positions matching TRBD1. The J segment lost 10 bases and the V segment lost 1 base, leaving 4 bases of the junction unmatched. The CDR3 covers 14 residues. The germline V gene has CDR1 MNHNS and CDR2 SASEGT. The CDR3 sequence is CASSEGTGVGKLFF. CDR3 nucleotide sequence: TGTGCCAGCAGTGAAGGGACAGGGGTGGGAAAACTGTTTTTT.

This chain uses TRBV9 with TRBJ2-2, with a weak D call TRBD1 (6 bases). The length of the CDR3 is 14 residues. Germline assignment: CDR1 SGDLS and CDR2 YYNGEE. V was shortened by 1 base and J by 8 bases, with 12 bases between the two germline ends. CDR3 nucleotide sequence: TGTGCCAGCAGCGTAAGGGCAGGGGAAGGGGAGCTGTTTTTT. Its translation: CASSVRAGEGELFF.

The CDR3 DNA is TGTGCCAGCAGCTCAAGCCGGAGGGGACTAGCGGGAGTCAATGAGCAGTTCTTC. Encoded protein: CASSSSRRGLAGVNEQFF. The V and J genes are TRBV5-5 and TRBJ2-1, with 14 bases matching TRBD2. This CDR3 has 18 residues. Germline CDR1 SGHKS, CDR2 YYEKEE (reference sequence). V lost 3 bases to trimming and J lost 6 bases; unmatched junction nucleotides: 11.

The chain combines TRBV5-1 with TRBJ2-2, with D perhaps TRBD1 (6 bases). The germline gives CDR1 SGHRS, CDR2 YFSETQ. The CDR3 runs to 16 residues. With 0 bases removed from V and 6 bases from J, the gap between germline ends came to 15 bases. In nucleotides, the CDR3 is TGCGCCAGCAGCTTGGTTCTTGGAGAGGGGGCCGGGGAGCTGTTTTTT. Encoded protein: CASSLVLGEGAGELFF.

V and J are TRBV28 and TRBJ2-1, with a weak D call TRBD2 (6 bases). Trimming pared 8 bases from V and 4 bases from J, leaving 15 bases between. The CDR3 spans 14 residues. Germline assignment: CDR1 MDHEN and CDR2 SYDVKM. This chain's CDR3 is CASVMAGLYNEQFF. The CDR3 DNA sequence: TGTGCCAGCGTGATGGCGGGATTGTACAATGAGCAGTTCTTC.

This chain connects TRBV7-6 to TRBJ2-1; 11 bases fit TRBD2. The CDR3 extends over 19 amino acids. CDR1 SGHVS and CDR2 FNYEAQ come from the germline V gene. V trimming: 5 bases; J trimming: 2 bases; junction bases outside the gene matches: 14. CDR3 residues: CASSPRGGLAERTYNEQFF. As DNA, the CDR3 is TGTGCCAGCAGCCCTAGGGGGGGACTAGCGGAAAGAACCTACAATGAGCAGTTCTTC.

The chain is built from TRBV5-6 and TRBJ1-1; 9 positions match TRBD1. Germline assignment: CDR1 SGHDT and CDR2 YYEEEE. J gave up 10 bases and V 4 bases, and 8 bases lay outside the gene matches. This CDR3 comprises 13 residues. The CDR3 bases are TGTGCCAGCAGCCGACAGGGGGTAAGGGTAGCTTTCTTT. Translating it yields CASSRQGVRVAFF.

The chain employs TRBV7-8 and TRBJ2-7; possibly TRBD2 for D (6 bases). This CDR3 spans 15 amino acids. Germline V CDR1 and CDR2: SGHVS, FQNEAQ. Trimming stripped 6 bases from V and 2 bases from J, with 17 bases between. The CDR3 loop reads CASRPRGPWTYEQYF. For the CDR3, the DNA is TGTGCCAGCAGACCGCGGGGACCTTGGACCTACGAGCAGTACTTC.

This clone was counted a few times. The chain couples TRBV27 to TRBJ2-2; 10 bases match TRBD1. Trimming took 6 bases from V and 5 from J; bases not matched to a gene: 3. Germline V lookup: CDR1 MNHEY, CDR2 SMNVEV (reference sequence). This CDR3 is 14 amino acids long. CDR3 region: CASSRDRGTGELFF. The CDR3, as DNA: TGTGCCAGCAGCCGGGACAGGGGAACCGGGGAGCTGTTTTTT.

V gene TRBV19 combines with J gene TRBJ1-1; 10 positions match TRBD1. V lost 7 bases and J lost 3; bases outside the gene matches: 8. There are 15 residues in the CDR3. From germline, CDR1 is LNHDA and CDR2 SQIVND (reference sequence). The CDR3: CASKPWGTGDTEAFF. CDR3 in DNA: TGTGCCAGTAAACCGTGGGGGACAGGGGACACTGAAGCTTTCTTT.

This clone was counted only a few times. This sequence joins TRBV19 and TRBJ2-6; a weak D match, TRBD1 (6 bases). In germline, CDR1 is LNHDA, CDR2 SQIVND (reference sequence). The length of the CDR3 is 14 residues. V gave up 7 bases and J gave up 2 bases, with 9 bases separating them. DNA of the CDR3: TGTGCCAGTATTAGGACAGCTGGGGCCAACGTCCTGACTTTC. This translates into CASIRTAGANVLTF.

This sequence joins TRBV5-5 and TRBJ2-1; D is ambiguous. Germline lookup yields CDR1 SGHKS and CDR2 YYEKEE (reference sequence). Trimming removed 0 bases at V and 9 bases at J, with 10 bases between. CDR3 length: 13 amino acids. The CDR3 loop is CASSLEQLIEQFF. In DNA, the CDR3 is TGTGCCAGCAGCTTGGAACAATTGATTGAGCAGTTCTTC. Using reference TRBV5-5 and TRBJ2-1 for the parts outside the CDR3, the full variable domain is DAGVTQSPTHLIKTRGQQVTLRCSPISGHKSVSWYQQVLGQGPQFIFQYYEKEERGRGNFPDRFSARQFPNYSSELNVNALLLGDSALYLCASSLEQLIEQFFGPGTRLTVL.

The chain has TRBV21-1 and TRBJ2-7; the table's D call TRBD2 went unverified against the DNA. TRBV21-1 is deemed a pseudogene. This CDR3 is built from 19 residues. The CDR3 spells CASSKEGTSGSHVVYEQYF. The CDR3 DNA is TGTGCCAGCAGCAAAGAAGGGACTAGCGGGAGTCACGTCGTTTACGAGCAGTACTTC.

DNA of the CDR3: TGTGCCAGCAGCTTACAGGGGAACTATGGCTACACCTTC. Translating it yields CASSLQGNYGYTF. This sequence joins TRBV7-6 and TRBJ1-2; possibly TRBD1 for D (6 bases). The V and J ends lost 2 bases and 2 bases respectively, with 6 bases between them. The CDR3 is 13 amino acids. Germline V CDR1 and CDR2: SGHVS, FNYEAQ.

This clone is labeled as medium-sized. The chain is built from TRBV5-4 and TRBJ2-2, with TRBD2 identical over 14 bases. The length of the CDR3 is 17 residues. From germline, CDR1 is SGHNT and CDR2 YYREEE (reference sequence). J lost 5 bases, V lost 3 bases, and 6 bases had no gene match. This chain's CDR3 is CASSYPGLAGETGELFF. The CDR3 DNA follows: TGTGCCAGCAGCTATCCGGGACTAGCGGGAGAGACCGGGGAGCTGTTTTTT.